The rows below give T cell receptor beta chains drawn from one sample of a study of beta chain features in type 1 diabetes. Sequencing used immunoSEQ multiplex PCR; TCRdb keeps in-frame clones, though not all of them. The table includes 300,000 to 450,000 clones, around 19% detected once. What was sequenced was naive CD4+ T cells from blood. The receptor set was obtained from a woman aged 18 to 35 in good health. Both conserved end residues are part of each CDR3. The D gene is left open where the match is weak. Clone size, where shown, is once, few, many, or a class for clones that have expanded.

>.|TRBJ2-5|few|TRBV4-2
TGTGCCAGCAGCCAAGATCAGAAGACCCAGTACTTC
CASSQDQKTQYF
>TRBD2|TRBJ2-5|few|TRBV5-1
TGCGCCAGCAGACACGGACTAGCCTCAGAGACCCAGTACTTC
CASRHGLASETQYF
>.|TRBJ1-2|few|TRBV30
TGTGCCTGGAGCCTCTCCTTAGACAGCTCCTATGGCTACACCTTC
CAWSLSLDSSYGYTF
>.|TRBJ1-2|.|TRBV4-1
TGCGCCAGCAGCCAGACTCAACCGGGGGGCGGTGGCTACACCTTC
CASSQTQPGGGGYTF
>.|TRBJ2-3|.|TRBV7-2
TGTGCCAGCGGTCTAGCTCTCCGACCAGATACGCAGTATTTT
CASGLALRPDTQYF
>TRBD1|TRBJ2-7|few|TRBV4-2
TGTGCCAGCAGCCAAGCACAGGGACAGAGCTCCTACGAGCAGTACTTC
CASSQAQGQSSYEQYF
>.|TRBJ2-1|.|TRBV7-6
TGTGCCAGCAGCTTCAGCTGGCAGCGGCAGAAATACAATGAGCAGTTCTTC
CASSFSWQRQKYNEQFF
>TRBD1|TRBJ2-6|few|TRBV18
TGTGCCAGCTCACCCCCGGGACAGTCCTCTGGGGCCAACGTCCTGACTTTC
CASSPPGQSSGANVLTF
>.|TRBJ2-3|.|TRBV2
TGTGCCAGCAGTGAAGAGGGGGATACGCAGTATTTT
CASSEEGDTQYF
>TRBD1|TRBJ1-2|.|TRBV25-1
TGTGCCAGCAGTGACCCCACAGGGGACTATGGCTACACCTTC
CASSDPTGDYGYTF
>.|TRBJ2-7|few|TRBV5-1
TGCGCCAGCAGCTTGGGTCGAGGGATCTCCTACGAGCAGTACTTC
CASSLGRGISYEQYF
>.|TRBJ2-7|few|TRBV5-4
TGTGCCAGCAGCTCGACGGAGGGTCGGGTCTCCTACGAGCAGTACTTC
CASSSTEGRVSYEQYF
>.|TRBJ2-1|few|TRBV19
TGTGCCAGTAGCGGGGGATACTCCTACAATGAGCAGTTCTTC
CASSGGYSYNEQFF
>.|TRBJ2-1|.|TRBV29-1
TGCAGCGTTGATCGTGAGCAGTTCTTC
CSVDREQFF
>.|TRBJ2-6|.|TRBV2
TGTGCCAGCAGGACGGACAGAGCTGGGGCCAACGTCCTGACTTTC
CASRTDRAGANVLTF
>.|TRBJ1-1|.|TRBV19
TGTGCCAGTAGCGACAGAAAGAACACTGAAGCTTTCTTT
CASSDRKNTEAFF
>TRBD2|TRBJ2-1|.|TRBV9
TGTGCCAGCAGCCAATCTAGCGGGAGGTCTAATGAGCAGTTCTTC
CASSQSSGRSNEQFF
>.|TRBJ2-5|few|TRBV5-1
TGCGCCAGCAGCTTGGGAGAGTCTGCCCGGGAGACCCAGTACTTC
CASSLGESARETQYF
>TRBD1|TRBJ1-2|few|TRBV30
TGTGCCTGGAGTGTAGCGTTGGACAGGGGCCTGCAGACTAACTATGGCTACACCTTC
CAWSVALDRGLQTNYGYTF
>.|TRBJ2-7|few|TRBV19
TGTGCCAGTAGTACATCAGGGAACCGGCACGAGCAGTACTTC
CASSTSGNRHEQYF
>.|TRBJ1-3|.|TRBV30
TGTGCCTGGAGTTGGTGGGCCGGAAACACCATATATTTT
CAWSWWAGNTIYF
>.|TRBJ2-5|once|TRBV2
TGTGCCAGCAGTGTCGTGGAGACCCAGTACTTC
CASSVVETQYF
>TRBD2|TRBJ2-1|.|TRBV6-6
TGTGCCAGCAGGGGCGGGAGGGGCAATGAGCAGTTCTTC
CASRGGRGNEQFF
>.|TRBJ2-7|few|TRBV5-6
TGTGCCAGCAGTCCGAGCGAGCAGTACTTC
CASSPSEQYF
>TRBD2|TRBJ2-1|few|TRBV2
TGTGCCAGCAGTGTTGAGGGCTGGGAGGGTGAGCAGTTCTTC
CASSVEGWEGEQFF
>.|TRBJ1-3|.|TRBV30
TGTGCCTGGGGGGGGAACACCATATATTTT
CAWGGNTIYF
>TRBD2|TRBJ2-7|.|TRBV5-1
TGCGCCAGCAGCTTTTCAGCGGGATCAGCCTACGAGCAGTACTTC
CASSFSAGSAYEQYF
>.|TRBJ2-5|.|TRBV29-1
TGCAGCGTTGGGCGGGGCCCGGAGACCCAGTACTTC
CSVGRGPETQYF
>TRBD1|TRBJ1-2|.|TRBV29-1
TGCAGCGTTCCGACAGGGGTATTAAACTATGGCTACACCTTC
CSVPTGVLNYGYTF
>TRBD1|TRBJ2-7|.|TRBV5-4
TGTGCCAGCAGTTCCCCGGGGACAGGGGCCGCGACGGCCTACGAGCAGTACTTC
CASSSPGTGAATAYEQYF
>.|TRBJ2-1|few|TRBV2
TGTGCCAGCAGTGTCCCTAGTATCAATGAGCAGTTCTTC
CASSVPSINEQFF
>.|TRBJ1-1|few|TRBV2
TGTGCCAGCAGTGAGCAGGGGCAAAGGAACACTGAAGCTTTCTTT
CASSEQGQRNTEAFF
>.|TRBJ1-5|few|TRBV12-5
TGTGCTAGTGGTTTGTCGAGAGATCAGCCCCAGCATTTT
CASGLSRDQPQHF
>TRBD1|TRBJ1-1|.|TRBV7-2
TGTGCCAGCAGCTTACAAGGGACAGGGGAGAAGGCTTTCTTT
CASSLQGTGEKAFF
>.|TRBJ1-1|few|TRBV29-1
TGCAGCGTCGGGGGTGGCAGGAACACTGAAGCTTTCTTT
CSVGGGRNTEAFF
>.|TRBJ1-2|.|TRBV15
TGTGCCACCAGTCCCCCAAATAACTATGGCTACACCTTC
CATSPPNNYGYTF
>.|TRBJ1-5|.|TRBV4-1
TGCGCCAGCAGCCAAAACAGCGGTATAGTCTCCAATCAGCCCCAGCATTTT
CASSQNSGIVSNQPQHF
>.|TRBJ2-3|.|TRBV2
TGTGCCAGCCGGTCCCCAGGGCGAAGCACAGATACGCAGTATTTT
CASRSPGRSTDTQYF
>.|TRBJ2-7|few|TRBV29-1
TGCAGCGTTGGGAGAGACAGCTCCTACGAGCAGTACTTC
CSVGRDSSYEQYF
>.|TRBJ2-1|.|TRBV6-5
TGTGCCAGCAGTTACCCCGGGGGACGGAATTCGGTCTTC
CASSYPGGRNSVF
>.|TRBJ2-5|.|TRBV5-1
TGCGCCAGCAGCTTGGGGTCGGTCCAAGAGACCCAGTACTTC
CASSLGSVQETQYF
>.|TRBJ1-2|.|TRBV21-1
TGTGCCAGCAGCGGCAGGGGGGCTACTCTCTATGGCTACACCTTC
CASSGRGATLYGYTF
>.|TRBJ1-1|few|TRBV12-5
TGTGCTAGTGGTTTGATCCTCGGACAGTTAACTGAAGCTTTCTTT
CASGLILGQLTEAFF
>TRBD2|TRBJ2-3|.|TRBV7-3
TGTGCCAGCAGCGGGACTAGCGGCAGCACAGATACGCAGTATTTT
CASSGTSGSTDTQYF
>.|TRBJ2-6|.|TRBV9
TGTGCCAGCAGCGTAGGAGGGTTAGCTGGGGCCAACGTCCTGACTTTC
CASSVGGLAGANVLTF
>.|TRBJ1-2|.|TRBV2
TGTGCCAGCAGTGAACCGGGTTCCTACACCTTC
CASSEPGSYTF
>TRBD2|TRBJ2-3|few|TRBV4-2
TGTGCCAGCAGCCAAGAGGGATGGGCTAGCGGGAGAGTCACAGATACGCAGTATTTT
CASSQEGWASGRVTDTQYF
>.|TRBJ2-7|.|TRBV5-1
TGCGCCAGCAGCTTGTTACCTGGGGCAACATACGAGCAGTACTTC
CASSLLPGATYEQYF